Included here is one TCR beta chain sequence, with context. This sample was included in a study of cytotoxic CD8 clonotypes in ibrutinib-treated CLL. TCRdb's copy holds only in-frame clones and misses some; the assay was immunoSEQ multiplex PCR. Of about 49,000 clones in the sample, 69% were seen once. This CDR3 has 12 residues. Germline CDR1 MNHNS, CDR2 SASEGT. V shed 10 bases and J 5 bases; nucleotides not matched to a gene: 5. The TCR comes from a human donor with chronic lymphocytic leukemia. The chain uses TRBV6-1 and TRBJ1-2; TRBD1 agrees at 9 bases. The specimen comprised PBMCs, sampled after 12 months of ibrutinib treatment. CDR3 in DNA: TGTGCCACAGAACAGGGGGCTTATGGCTACACCTTC. It is translated as CATEQGAYGYTF.